Listed here are 10 T cell receptor beta chains from one sample, sequenced in a study of blood T cell repertoires in COVID-19. Profiling relied on immunoSEQ multiplex PCR, and the TCRdb table lists in-frame clones only, not all of them. The sample holds about 60,000 clones; approximately 86% are singletons and the top ten take roughly 9.1%. The source material was peripheral blood. Every receptor here comes from a human donor with acute or convalescent COVID-19. The donor label of this sample is uncertain.

CDR3: CASSYPRGLNTEAFF. For the CDR3, the DNA is TGTGCCAGCAGTTACCCCAGGGGGCTGAACACTGAAGCTTTCTTT. This chain connects TRBV6-2 or TRBV6-3 to TRBJ1-1, with 8 positions matching TRBD1. Per germline, CDR1 MNHEY and CDR2 SVGEGT. The V and J ends lost 2 bases and 0 bases, in that order; junction bases with no gene match: 2. The CDR3 runs 15 residues.

The rearrangement uses TRBV5-4 and TRBJ2-3, with 11 bases fitting TRBD2. V was pared by 6 bases and J by 5 bases, with 11 bases of the junction left unmatched. This CDR3 contains 16 residues. Germline values: CDR1 SGHNT, CDR2 YYREEE (reference sequence). The CDR3 protein is CASTQPGLAVVDTQYF. In nucleotides, the CDR3 is TGTGCCAGCACGCAACCGGGACTAGCGGTAGTAGATACGCAGTATTTT. The full variable domain, rest sourced from reference TRBV5-4 and TRBJ2-3, is ETGVTQSPTHLIKTRGQQVTLRCSSQSGHNTVSWYQQALGQGPQFIFQYYREEENGRGNFPPRFSGLQFPNYSSELNVNALELDDSALYLCASTQPGLAVVDTQYFGPGTRLTVL.

This clone was picked up a small number of times. J is TRBJ2-6 and V is TRBV13; maybe TRBD1 (5 bases). CDR1 is PRHDT and CDR2 is FYEKMQ in the germline V gene (reference sequence). This CDR3 is built from 19 residues. With 2 bases removed from V and 0 bases from J, the gap between germline ends came to 17 bases. CDR3 amino acids: CASSLSAGTGVSGANVLTF. The DNA of the CDR3 is TGTGCCAGCAGCTTATCCGCCGGAACAGGCGTCTCTGGGGCCAACGTCCTGACTTTC.

The chain combines TRBV9 with TRBJ1-2; D is unclear. This CDR3 contains 14 residues. CDR1 and CDR2 (germline): SGDLS, YYNGEE. V was pared by 4 bases and J by 4 bases, with 14 bases between. CDR3 region: CASSPEAGSYGYTF. For the CDR3, the DNA is TGTGCCAGCAGCCCAGAGGCGGGGTCCTATGGCTACACCTTC.

The chain joins TRBV9 to TRBJ2-5, with 9 bases identical to TRBD1. CDR1 SGDLS and CDR2 YYNGEE come from the germline V gene. This CDR3 has 14 amino acids. V was clipped by 4 bases and J by 5 bases; unmatched bases: 6. The CDR3, as DNA: TGTGCCAGCAGCCCGTTGGGGACAGGGGAGACCCAGTACTTC. Its translation: CASSPLGTGETQYF. Full variable domain (outside the CDR3, taken from reference TRBV9 and TRBJ2-5): DSGVTQTPKHLITATGQRVTLRCSPRSGDLSVYWYQQSLDQGLQFLIQYYNGEERAKGNILERFSAQQFPDLHSELNLSSLELGDSALYFCASSPLGTGETQYFGPGTRLLVL.

Here the CDR3 reads CASSTHLAGGVYNEQFF. The CDR3 bases are TGTGCCAGCAGCACACATCTGGCTGGGGGGGTGTACAATGAGCAGTTCTTC. The chain combines TRBV5-5 with TRBJ2-1, with 7 nucleotides matching TRBD2. CDR3 size: 17 residues. V was pared by 4 bases and J by 4 bases, with 14 bases of the junction left unmatched. The germline V gene encodes CDR1 SGHKS and CDR2 YYEKEE (reference sequence).

The genes are TRBV24-1 and TRBJ2-5; 9 bases align to TRBD1. Germline lookup yields CDR1 KGHDR and CDR2 SFDVKD. The CDR3 consists of 16 residues. V gave up 3 bases and J gave up 7 bases; unmatched junction bases: 11. The CDR3 loop reads CATSDPGQGSFGTQYF. CDR3 nucleotides: TGTGCCACCAGTGATCCGGGACAGGGTAGTTTTGGGACCCAGTACTTC.

This chain joins TRBV6-2 or TRBV6-3 and TRBJ1-5; possibly TRBD1 for D (6 bases). Trimming stripped 6 bases from V and 5 bases from J, with 20 bases between. The CDR3 is 16 residues long. In germline, CDR1 is MNHEY, CDR2 SVGEGT. The CDR3 coding sequence is TGTGCCAGCAGCCCCTCTCTCGGACAGATTCATCAGCCCCAGCATTTT. Translating gives CASSPSLGQIHQPQHF.

This clone was counted only a few times. The V gene is TRBV11-2, the J gene TRBJ1-1; D is uncertain. Trimming removed 5 bases at V and 2 bases at J, with 9 bases between. The CDR3 contains 13 residues. Germline V gene lookup returns CDR1 SGHAT and CDR2 FQNNGV. Written as DNA, the CDR3 is TGTGCCAGCAGCCTGGGCCTTAACACTGAAGCTTTCTTT. Translation gives CASSLGLNTEAFF.

The chain recombines TRBV25-1 with TRBJ1-2, with D perhaps matching TRBD1 (6 bases). Germline V lookup: CDR1 MGHDK, CDR2 SYGVNS. The CDR3 runs to 13 residues. Trimming cost V 6 bases and J 4 bases, with 12 bases left between them. The CDR3 DNA sequence: TGTGCCAGCAGCCCGACAGGCTTCTATGGCTACACCTTC. Amino acid sequence: CASSPTGFYGYTF.